This TCR beta chain stems from a study of T cell clusters in autoimmune cytopenias. Each sample's input was around 250 ng genomic DNA, 30,000 to 45,000 genome equivalents. One tube held mixed TRB-A and TRB-B primer pools for touch-down PCR. TCRdb reanalyzed the multiplex PCR reads and collapses them to one entry per CDR3 protein, without DNA. The sample table includes roughly 600 distinct CDR3 sequences. The length of the CDR3 is 15 residues. CDR1 MNHEY and CDR2 SVGAGI come from the germline V gene. This clonotype is deemed hyperexpanded by its frequency. This sample also appeared in a second study, on T cell repertoires in aging, cancer and after chemotherapy. From that study: Lymphoid organ infiltration in hematological cancer patients may impair thymic emigration or peripheral T cell expansion.

Input material: peripheral blood. This TCR was sampled from a human donor with chronic lymphocytic leukemia. The gene calls are TRBV6-5 and TRBJ2-2; TCRdb's D gene call, TRBD1, goes unchecked for lack of DNA. The CDR3 spells CASTPGDSSTGELFF.